The 12 T cell receptor beta chains below all came from one sample that was sequenced in a study of blood T cells in healthy people across ages. Primed by a sample-barcoded 5' primer and a J-beta primer mix, a second PCR proceeded for 7 to 11 cycles. TCRdb used MiXCR to reprocess the 5' RACE reads, holding one entry per CDR3 protein. Counted here are 600,000 or so distinct CDR3 sequences, under 30% occurring once; the ten biggest clones make up around 16%. Sequencing was performed on blood. Receptors were obtained from a woman over 75 in good health.

A remark on this clonotype: This may be a read error: a much more frequent sequence differs by one nucleotide. The CDR3: CASSSGPKNEKLFF. In nucleotides, the CDR3 is TGCGCCAGCAGCTCAGGACCGAAGAATGAAAAACTGTTTTTT. The chain uses TRBV5-1 and TRBJ1-4; D call uncertain. V was cut by 3 bases and J by 5 bases, with 11 bases left in between. Per the germline V gene, CDR1 is SGHRS and CDR2 is YFSETQ. The CDR3 length is 14 residues.

This clonotype was counted at least ten times. This chain uses TRBV30 with TRBJ1-2; D is ambiguous. The CDR3 loop spans 12 amino acids. With 2 bases removed from V and 1 base from J, the gap between germline ends came to 5 bases. Germline-derived CDR1 and CDR2 are GTSNPN and SVGIG (reference sequence). CDR3 coding DNA: TGTGCCTGGAGTTTCAGTAACTATGGCTACACCTTC. This translates into CAWSFSNYGYTF.

This clonotype was seen many times. The rearrangement links TRBV6-5 to TRBJ2-1; D is perhaps TRBD1 (6 bases). V lost 5 bases and J lost 6, with 17 bases in between. Germline CDR1 is MNHEY and CDR2 is SVGAGI. There are 15 residues in the CDR3. CDR3 bases: TGTGCCAGCAGTAGACAAACAGGGATTACCAATGAGCAGTTCTTC. It yields the protein CASSRQTGITNEQFF.

This clonotype has just a few counts. The gene calls are TRBV29-1 and TRBJ1-1; D unclear. V was cut by 6 bases and J by 8 bases, with 13 bases left in between. Germline CDR1 reads SQVTM; CDR2 reads ANQGSEA. The CDR3 totals 11 residues. The CDR3 protein is CSVGTTAEAFF. Written as DNA, the CDR3 is TGCAGCGTGGGCACCACGGCGGAAGCTTTCTTT.

The chain employs TRBV11-2 and TRBJ2-2, with TRBD1 identical over 9 bases. The J segment lost 1 base and the V segment lost 5 bases, leaving 5 bases of the junction unmatched. Per the germline V gene, CDR1 is SGHAT and CDR2 is FQNNGV. This CDR3 has 16 residues. CDR3 coding DNA: TGTGCCAGCAGCCGCCAGACAGGGGGGAACACCGGGGAGCTGTTTTTT. Amino acids: CASSRQTGGNTGELFF.

This clonotype was counted ten times or more. This chain uses TRBV15 with TRBJ1-4; D ambiguous. CDR3 size: 15 residues. Germline assignment: CDR1 LNHNV and CDR2 YYDKDF (reference sequence). V lost 0 bases and J 5 bases, leaving 10 bases between the germline ends. The CDR3 loop is CATSRDGKGNEKLFF. The CDR3 DNA reads TGTGCCACCAGCAGAGATGGGAAAGGGAATGAAAAACTGTTTTTT.

The chain has TRBV29-1 and TRBJ2-5, with 7 bases that match TRBD1. In germline, CDR1 is SQVTM, CDR2 ANQGSEA. This CDR3 comprises 14 residues. J lost 3 bases, V lost 6 bases, and 10 bases had no gene match. CDR3 sequence reads: CSVKDRARKETQYF. CDR3 coding DNA: TGCAGCGTAAAAGACAGGGCAAGAAAAGAGACCCAGTACTTC.

This clonotype was recorded many times. The chain couples TRBV20-1 to TRBJ2-1, with TRBD2 matching 7 bases. Germline V lookup: CDR1 DFQATT, CDR2 SNEGSKA (reference sequence). This CDR3 is built from 15 residues. V trimming: 0 bases; J trimming: 2 bases; junction bases outside the gene matches: 4. DNA for the CDR3: TGCAGTGCTAGAGATGCGAGCGGGGCCTACAATGAGCAGTTCTTC. It yields the protein CSARDASGAYNEQFF.

Remarks on this clonotype: A much more abundant neighbour one base away suggests this may be a read error. V gene TRBV12-3 or TRBV12-4 combines with J gene TRBJ2-5, with D tentatively TRBD1 or TRBD2 (5 bases each). V lost 7 bases, J lost 11 bases, and 23 bases lay in between. The CDR3 is 14 amino acids. CDR3 sequence: CASKPGTANNEQYF. The CDR3 DNA follows: TGTGCCAGCAAACCCGGGACGGCTAACAATGAGCAGTACTTC.

This clonotype was detected many times. The chain combines TRBV20-1 with TRBJ2-1; perhaps D is TRBD1 or TRBD2 (5 bases each). The germline V gene has CDR1 DFQATT and CDR2 SNEGSKA (reference sequence). V lost 5 bases to trimming and J lost 6 bases, with 17 bases between them. This CDR3 has 14 residues. Here the CDR3 DNA reads TGCAGTGCTGAGGACGGGGCCCATATCAATGAGCAGTTCTTC. Translation gives CSAEDGAHINEQFF.

The J gene is TRBJ2-1, the V gene TRBV2; D remains unclear. Deletions cut 5 bases from V and 7 bases from J, with 12 bases between. CDR1 is SNHLY, CDR2 FYNNEI, per germline. The length of the CDR3 is 13 residues. The CDR3 nucleotides are TGTGCCAGCAGTCTCTCGGGCTGGAATGAGCAGTTCTTC. Residues: CASSLSGWNEQFF.

A note on this clonotype: A much larger clone is a single base away; this may be a read error. This rearrangement joins TRBV7-9 to TRBJ1-4; 8 bases are shared with TRBD1. Per the germline V gene, CDR1 is SEHNR and CDR2 is FQNEAQ (reference sequence). The length of the CDR3 is 15 residues. CDR3: CVSSFDRGGNEKLFF. As DNA, the CDR3 is TGTGTCAGCAGCTTCGACAGGGGCGGCAATGAAAAACTGTTTTTT.